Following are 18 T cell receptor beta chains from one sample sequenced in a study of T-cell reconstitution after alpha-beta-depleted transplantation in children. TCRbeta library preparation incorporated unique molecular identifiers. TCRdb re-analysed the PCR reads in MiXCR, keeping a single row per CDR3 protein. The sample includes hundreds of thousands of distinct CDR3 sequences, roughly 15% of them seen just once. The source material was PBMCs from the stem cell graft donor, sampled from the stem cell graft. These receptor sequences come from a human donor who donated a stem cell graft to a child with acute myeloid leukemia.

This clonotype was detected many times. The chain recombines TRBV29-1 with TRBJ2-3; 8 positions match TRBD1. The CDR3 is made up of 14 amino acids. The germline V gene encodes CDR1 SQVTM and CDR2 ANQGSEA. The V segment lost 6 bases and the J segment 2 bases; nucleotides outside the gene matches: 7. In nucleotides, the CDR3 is TGCAGCGTGACCACAGGGGGGTACACAGATACGCAGTATTTT. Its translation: CSVTTGGYTDTQYF.

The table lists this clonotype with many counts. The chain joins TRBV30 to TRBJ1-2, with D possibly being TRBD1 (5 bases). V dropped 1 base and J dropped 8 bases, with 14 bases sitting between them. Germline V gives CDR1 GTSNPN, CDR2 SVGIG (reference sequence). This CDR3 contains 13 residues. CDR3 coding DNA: TGTGCCTGGAGTGATACGGGGGATGGGGGCTACACCTTC. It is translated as CAWSDTGDGGYTF. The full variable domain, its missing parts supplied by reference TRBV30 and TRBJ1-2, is SQTIHQWPATLVQPVGSPLSLECTVEGTSNPNLYWYRQAAGRGLQLLFYSVGIGQISSEVPQNLSASRPQDRQFILSSKKLLLSDSGFYLCAWSDTGDGGYTFGSGTRLTVV.

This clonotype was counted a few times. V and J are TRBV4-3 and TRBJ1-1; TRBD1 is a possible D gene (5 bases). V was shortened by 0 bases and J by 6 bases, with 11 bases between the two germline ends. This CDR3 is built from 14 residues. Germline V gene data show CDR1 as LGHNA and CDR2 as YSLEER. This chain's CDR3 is CASSQDRGYPEAFF. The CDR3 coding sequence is TGCGCCAGCAGCCAAGATCGGGGGTATCCTGAAGCTTTCTTT.

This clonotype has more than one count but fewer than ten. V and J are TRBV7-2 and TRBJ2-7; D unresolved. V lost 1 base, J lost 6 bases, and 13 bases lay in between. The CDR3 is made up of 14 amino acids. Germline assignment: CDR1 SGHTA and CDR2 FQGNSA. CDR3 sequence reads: CASSLEAQSGEQYV. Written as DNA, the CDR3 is TGTGCCAGCAGCTTAGAGGCCCAGTCTGGCGAGCAGTACGTC.

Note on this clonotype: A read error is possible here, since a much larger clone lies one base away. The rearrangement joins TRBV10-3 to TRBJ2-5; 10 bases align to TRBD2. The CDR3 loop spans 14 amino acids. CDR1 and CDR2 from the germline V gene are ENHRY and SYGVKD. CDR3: CAISAGTSVETQNF. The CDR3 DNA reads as TGTGCCATCAGTGCCGGGACTAGCGTTGAGACCCAGAACTTC.

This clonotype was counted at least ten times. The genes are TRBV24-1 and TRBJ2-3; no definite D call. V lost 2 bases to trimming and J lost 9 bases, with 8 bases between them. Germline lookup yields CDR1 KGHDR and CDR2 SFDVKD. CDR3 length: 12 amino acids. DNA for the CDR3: TGTGCCACCAGTGATTCGCGCGTCACGCAGTATTTT. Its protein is CATSDSRVTQYF.

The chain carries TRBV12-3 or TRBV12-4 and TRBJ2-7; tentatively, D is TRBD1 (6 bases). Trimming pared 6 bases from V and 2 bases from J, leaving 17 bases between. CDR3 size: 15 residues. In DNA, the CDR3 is TGTGCCAGCAGCGCCTCCACAGGGTTCGCCTACGAGCAGTACTTC. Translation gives CASSASTGFAYEQYF.

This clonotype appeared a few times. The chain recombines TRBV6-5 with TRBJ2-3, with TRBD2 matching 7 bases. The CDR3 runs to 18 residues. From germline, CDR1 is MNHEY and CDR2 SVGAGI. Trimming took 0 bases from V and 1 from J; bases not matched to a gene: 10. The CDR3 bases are TGTGCCAGCAGTTACTCGGGCCGCGGGGGTCCTCGCACAGATACGCAGTATTTT. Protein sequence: CASSYSGRGGPRTDTQYF.

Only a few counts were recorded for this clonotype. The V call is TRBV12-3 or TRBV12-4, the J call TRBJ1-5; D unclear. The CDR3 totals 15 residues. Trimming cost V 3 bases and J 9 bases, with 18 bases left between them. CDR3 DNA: TGTGCCAGCAGTTTGAACAGCCCTGGGAGTAGGCCCCAGCATTTT. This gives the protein CASSLNSPGSRPQHF.

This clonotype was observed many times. CDR3 protein: CASSLDRGTSPLHF. The CDR3, as DNA: TGTGCCAGCAGTTTAGACAGGGGTACTTCACCCCTCCACTTT. The chain has TRBV6-5 and TRBJ1-6; 8 nucleotides match TRBD1. The CDR3 totals 14 residues. CDR1 and CDR2 from the germline V gene are MNHEY and SVGAGI. V shed 4 bases, J shed 9 bases, and the junction held 5 bases outside the gene matches.

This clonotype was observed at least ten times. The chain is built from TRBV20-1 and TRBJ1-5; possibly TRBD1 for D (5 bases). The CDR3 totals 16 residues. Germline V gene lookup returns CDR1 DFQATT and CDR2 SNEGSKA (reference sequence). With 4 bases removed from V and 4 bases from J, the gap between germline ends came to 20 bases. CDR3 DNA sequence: TGCAGTGCTAAGATTCTGTACCAGGGTCAAAATCAGCCCCAGCATTTT. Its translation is CSAKILYQGQNQPQHF.

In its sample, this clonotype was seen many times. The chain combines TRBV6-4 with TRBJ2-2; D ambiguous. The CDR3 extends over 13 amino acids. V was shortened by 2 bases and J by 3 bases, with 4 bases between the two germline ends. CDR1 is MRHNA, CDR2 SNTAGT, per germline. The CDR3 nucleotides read TGTGCCAGCAGTGACCCCTACACCGGGGAGCTGTTTTTT. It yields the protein CASSDPYTGELFF.

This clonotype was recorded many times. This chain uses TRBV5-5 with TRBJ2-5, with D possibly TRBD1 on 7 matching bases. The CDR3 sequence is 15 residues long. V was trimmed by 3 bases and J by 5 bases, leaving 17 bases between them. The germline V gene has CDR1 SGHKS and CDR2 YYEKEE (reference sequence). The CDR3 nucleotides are TGTGCCAGCAGCTCGAGGACAGGAGGGTCCGAGACCCAGTACTTC. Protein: CASSSRTGGSETQYF.

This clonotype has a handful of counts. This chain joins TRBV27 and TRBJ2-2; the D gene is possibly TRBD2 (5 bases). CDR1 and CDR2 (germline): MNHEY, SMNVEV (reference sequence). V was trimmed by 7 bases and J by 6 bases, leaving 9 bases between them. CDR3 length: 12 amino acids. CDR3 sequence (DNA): TGTGCCAGCACTAGCATGGCCGGGGAGCTGTTTTTT. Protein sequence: CASTSMAGELFF.

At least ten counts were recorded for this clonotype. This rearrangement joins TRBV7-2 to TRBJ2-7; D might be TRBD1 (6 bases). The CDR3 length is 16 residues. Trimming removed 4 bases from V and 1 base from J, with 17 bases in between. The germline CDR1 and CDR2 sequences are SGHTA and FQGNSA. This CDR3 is CASSSGSGTPSYEQYF. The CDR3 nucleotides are TGTGCCAGCAGCTCTGGGTCCGGGACACCGTCCTACGAGCAGTACTTC.

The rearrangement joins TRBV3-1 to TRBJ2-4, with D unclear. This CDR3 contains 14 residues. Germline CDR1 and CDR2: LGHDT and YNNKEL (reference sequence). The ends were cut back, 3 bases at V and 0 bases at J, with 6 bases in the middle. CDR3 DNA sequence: TGTGCCAGCAGCCACCCCAAAGCCAAAAACATTCAGTACTTC. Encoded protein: CASSHPKAKNIQYF.

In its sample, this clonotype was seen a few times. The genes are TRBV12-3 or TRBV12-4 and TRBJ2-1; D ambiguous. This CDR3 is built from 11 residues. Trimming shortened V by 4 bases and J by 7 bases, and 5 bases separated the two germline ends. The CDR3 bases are TGTGCCAGCAGTTCGACGAATGAGCAGTTCTTC. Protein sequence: CASSSTNEQFF.

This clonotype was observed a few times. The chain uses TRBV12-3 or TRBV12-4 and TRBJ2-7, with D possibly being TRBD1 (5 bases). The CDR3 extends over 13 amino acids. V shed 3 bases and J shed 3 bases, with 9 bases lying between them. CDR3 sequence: CASSFPRDYEQYF. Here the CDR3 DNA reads TGTGCCAGCAGTTTTCCCAGGGACTACGAGCAGTACTTC.